This T cell receptor (beta chain) derives from a study of T cell changes during pregnancy in multiple sclerosis. The ends were cut back, 6 bases at V and 2 bases at J, with 16 bases in the middle. Germline-derived CDR1 and CDR2 are MDHEN and SYDVKM. This CDR3 has 15 residues. Sequencing used immunoSEQ multiplex PCR; TCRdb keeps in-frame clones, though not all of them. This table holds 35,000 to 45,000 clones, 70% to 90% found once. The receptor's source is a female donor with multiple sclerosis, enrolled in a pregnancy study. The material sequenced was CD4+ T cells from peripheral blood mononuclear cells, taken in the first trimester of pregnancy. The genes are TRBV28 and TRBJ1-1; tentative D call: TRBD1 (5 bases). CDR3 protein: CASRDTSGGNTEAFF. The CDR3 coding sequence is TGTGCCAGCAGAGATACATCGGGGGGTAACACTGAAGCTTTCTTT.